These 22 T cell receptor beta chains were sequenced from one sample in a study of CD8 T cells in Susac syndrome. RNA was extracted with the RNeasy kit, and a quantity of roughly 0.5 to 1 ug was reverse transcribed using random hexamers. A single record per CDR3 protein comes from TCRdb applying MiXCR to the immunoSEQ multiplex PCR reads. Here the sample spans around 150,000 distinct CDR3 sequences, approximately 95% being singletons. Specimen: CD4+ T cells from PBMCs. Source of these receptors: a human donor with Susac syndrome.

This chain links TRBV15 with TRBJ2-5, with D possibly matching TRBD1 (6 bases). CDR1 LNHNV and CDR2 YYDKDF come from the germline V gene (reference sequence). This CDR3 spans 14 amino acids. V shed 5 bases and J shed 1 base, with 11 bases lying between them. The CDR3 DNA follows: TGTGCCACCAGCCGAAGGGACACCCAAGAGACCCAGTACTTC. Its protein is CATSRRDTQETQYF.

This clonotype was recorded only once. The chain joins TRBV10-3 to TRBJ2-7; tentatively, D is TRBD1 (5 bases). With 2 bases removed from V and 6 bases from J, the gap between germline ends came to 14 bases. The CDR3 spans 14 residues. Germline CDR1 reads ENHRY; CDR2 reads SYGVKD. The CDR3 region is CAISERAGMGEQYF. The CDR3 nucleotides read TGTGCCATCAGTGAGAGGGCAGGGATGGGCGAGCAGTACTTC.

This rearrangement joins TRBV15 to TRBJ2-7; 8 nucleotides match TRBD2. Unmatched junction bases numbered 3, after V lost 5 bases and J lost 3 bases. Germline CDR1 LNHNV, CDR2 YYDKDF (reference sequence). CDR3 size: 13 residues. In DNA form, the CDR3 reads TGTGCCACCAGCGCGGGGGGTGGCTACGAGCAGTACTTC. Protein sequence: CATSAGGGYEQYF.

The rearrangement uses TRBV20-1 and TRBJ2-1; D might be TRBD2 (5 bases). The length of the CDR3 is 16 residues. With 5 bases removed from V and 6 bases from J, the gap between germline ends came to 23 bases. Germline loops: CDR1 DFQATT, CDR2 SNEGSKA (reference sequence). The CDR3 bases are TGCAGTGCTGGCAAGATCCGACTCAGCGGTATCAATGAGCAGTTCTTC. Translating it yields CSAGKIRLSGINEQFF.

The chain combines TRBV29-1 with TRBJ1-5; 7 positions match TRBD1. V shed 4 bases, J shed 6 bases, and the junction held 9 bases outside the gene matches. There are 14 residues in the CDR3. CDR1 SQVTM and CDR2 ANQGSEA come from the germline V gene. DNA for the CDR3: TGCAGCGTTGGGGACAGCCGTGTGGGTCAGCCCCAGCATTTT. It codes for CSVGDSRVGQPQHF. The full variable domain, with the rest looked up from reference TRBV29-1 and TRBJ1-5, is SAVISQKPSRDICQRGTSLTIQCQVDSQVTMMFWYRQQPGQSLTLIATANQGSEATYESGFVIDKFPISRPNLTFSTLTVSNMSPEDSSIYLCSVGDSRVGQPQHFGDGTRLSIL.

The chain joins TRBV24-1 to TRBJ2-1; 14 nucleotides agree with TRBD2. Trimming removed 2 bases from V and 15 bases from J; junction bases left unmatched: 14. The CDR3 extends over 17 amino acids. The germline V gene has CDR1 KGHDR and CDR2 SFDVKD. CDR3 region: CATSDSSLGLAGEILFF. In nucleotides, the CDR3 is TGTGCCACCAGTGATTCCTCCCTGGGACTAGCGGGAGAGATTCTGTTCTTC.

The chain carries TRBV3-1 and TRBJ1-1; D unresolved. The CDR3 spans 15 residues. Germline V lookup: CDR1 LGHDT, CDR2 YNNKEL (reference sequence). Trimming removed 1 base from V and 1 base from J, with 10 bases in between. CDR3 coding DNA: TGTGCCAGCAGCCAAGGGAGGGCCCCGAACACTGAAGCTTTCTTT. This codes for CASSQGRAPNTEAFF. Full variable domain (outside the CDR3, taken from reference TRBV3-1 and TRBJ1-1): DTAVSQTPKYLVTQMGNDKSIKCEQNLGHDTMYWYKQDSKKFLKIMFSYNNKELIINETVPNRFSPKSPDKAHLNLHINSLELGDSAVYFCASSQGRAPNTEAFFGQGTRLTVV.

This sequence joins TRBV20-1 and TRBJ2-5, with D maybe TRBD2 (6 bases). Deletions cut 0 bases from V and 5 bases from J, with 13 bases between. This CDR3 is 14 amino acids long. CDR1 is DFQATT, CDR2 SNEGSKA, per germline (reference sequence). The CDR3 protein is CSARDLGGWETQYF. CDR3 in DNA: TGCAGTGCTAGAGATCTGGGAGGCTGGGAGACCCAGTACTTC.

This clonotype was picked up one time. Here the CDR3 reads CASSQDQRQGKSPLHF. The CDR3 DNA follows: TGCGCCAGCAGCCAAGATCAACGACAGGGAAAATCACCCCTCCACTTT. The rearrangement links TRBV4-1 to TRBJ1-6, with TRBD1 identical over 7 bases. Germline trimming cut 0 bases from V and 10 bases from J; bases unmatched to any gene: 9. Looked up from germline, CDR1 is MGHRA and CDR2 is YSYEKL. The CDR3 has 16 residues.

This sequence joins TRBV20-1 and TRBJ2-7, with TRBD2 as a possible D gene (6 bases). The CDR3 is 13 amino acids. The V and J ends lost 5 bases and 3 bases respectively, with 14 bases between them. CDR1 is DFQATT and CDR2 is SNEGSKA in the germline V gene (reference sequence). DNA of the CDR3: TGCAGTGCTGTACCGGGACTCGGCTACGAGCAGTACTTC. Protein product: CSAVPGLGYEQYF.

For the CDR3, the DNA is TGTGCCAGCAGTGAGGGACAGGGGGCAGATACGCAGTATTTT. Amino acid sequence: CASSEGQGADTQYF. The chain couples TRBV6-4 to TRBJ2-3; 11 bases map to TRBD1. Unmatched junction bases numbered 0, after V lost 3 bases and J lost 4 bases. The V gene's germline CDR1 is MRHNA and CDR2 SNTAGT. The CDR3 is 14 amino acids.

CDR3 DNA sequence: TGTGCCACCAGCAGAGGAGTAGGTCGCGGGCAGCCCCAGCATTTT. As protein: CATSRGVGRGQPQHF. The chain combines TRBV15 with TRBJ1-5; D unresolved. With 1 base removed from V and 7 bases from J, the gap between germline ends came to 14 bases. This CDR3 is 15 amino acids long. CDR1 LNHNV and CDR2 YYDKDF come from the germline V gene (reference sequence).

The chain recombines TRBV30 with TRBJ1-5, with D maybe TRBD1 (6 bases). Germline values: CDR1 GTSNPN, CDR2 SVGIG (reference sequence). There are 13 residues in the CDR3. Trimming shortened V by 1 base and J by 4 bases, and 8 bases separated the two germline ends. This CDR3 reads CAWSEQGNQPQHF. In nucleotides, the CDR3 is TGTGCCTGGAGTGAACAGGGTAATCAGCCCCAGCATTTT. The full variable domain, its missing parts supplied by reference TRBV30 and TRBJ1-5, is SQTIHQWPATLVQPVGSPLSLECTVEGTSNPNLYWYRQAAGRGLQLLFYSVGIGQISSEVPQNLSASRPQDRQFILSSKKLLLSDSGFYLCAWSEQGNQPQHFGDGTRLSIL.

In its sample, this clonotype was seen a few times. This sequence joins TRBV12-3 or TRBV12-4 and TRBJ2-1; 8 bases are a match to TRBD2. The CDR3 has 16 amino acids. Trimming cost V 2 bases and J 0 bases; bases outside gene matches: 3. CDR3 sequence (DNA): TGTGCCAGCAGTTTACGGGGGGGCCGCTCCTACAATGAGCAGTTCTTC. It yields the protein CASSLRGGRSYNEQFF.

The CDR3 here is CASSTGLAGETQYF. CDR3 DNA: TGTGCCAGCAGCACGGGACTAGCCGGGGAGACCCAGTACTTC. The chain combines TRBV25-1 with TRBJ2-5, with TRBD2 identical over 9 bases. The CDR3 consists of 14 residues. Trimming at V came to 6 bases and at J to 5 bases, leaving 7 bases not matched to a gene. Germline assignment: CDR1 MGHDK and CDR2 SYGVNS.

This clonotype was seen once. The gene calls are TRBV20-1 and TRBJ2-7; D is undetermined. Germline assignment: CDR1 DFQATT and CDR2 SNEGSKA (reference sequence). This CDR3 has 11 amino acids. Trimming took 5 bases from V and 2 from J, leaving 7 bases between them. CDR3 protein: CSASLAYEQYF. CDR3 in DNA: TGCAGTGCTTCCTTAGCCTACGAGCAGTACTTC.

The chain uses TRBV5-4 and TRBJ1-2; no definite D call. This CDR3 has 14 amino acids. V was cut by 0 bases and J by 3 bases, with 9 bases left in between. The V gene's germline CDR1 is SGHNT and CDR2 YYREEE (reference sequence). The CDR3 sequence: CASSLAGRDYGYTF. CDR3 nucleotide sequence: TGTGCCAGCAGCTTGGCCGGGAGGGACTATGGCTACACCTTC.

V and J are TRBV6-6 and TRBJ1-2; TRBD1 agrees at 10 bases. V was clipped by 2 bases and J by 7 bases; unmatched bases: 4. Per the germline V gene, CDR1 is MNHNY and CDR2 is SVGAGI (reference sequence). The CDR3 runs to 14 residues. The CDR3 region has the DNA TGTGCCAGCAGTTACCCGGGACAGGGGCCTGGCTACACCTTC. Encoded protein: CASSYPGQGPGYTF.

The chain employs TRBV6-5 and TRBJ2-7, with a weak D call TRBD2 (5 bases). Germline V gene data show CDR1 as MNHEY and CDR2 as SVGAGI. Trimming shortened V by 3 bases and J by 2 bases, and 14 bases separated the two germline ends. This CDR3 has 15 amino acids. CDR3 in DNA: TGTGCCAGCAGTTATTCGGAGCGGCACCCCTACGAGCAGTACTTC. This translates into CASSYSERHPYEQYF.

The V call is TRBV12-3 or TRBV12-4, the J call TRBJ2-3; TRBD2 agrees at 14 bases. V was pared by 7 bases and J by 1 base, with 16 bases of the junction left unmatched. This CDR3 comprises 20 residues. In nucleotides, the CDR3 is TGTGCCAGCATGGTCACCCCCGGGACTAGCGGGAGAGACCGCACAGATACGCAGTATTTT. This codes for CASMVTPGTSGRDRTDTQYF.

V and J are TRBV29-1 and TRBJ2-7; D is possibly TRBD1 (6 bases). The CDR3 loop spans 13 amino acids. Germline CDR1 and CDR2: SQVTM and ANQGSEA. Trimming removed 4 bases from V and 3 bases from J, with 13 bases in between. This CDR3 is CSVAPRGYYEQYF. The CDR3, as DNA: TGCAGCGTTGCCCCCAGGGGTTACTACGAGCAGTACTTC.

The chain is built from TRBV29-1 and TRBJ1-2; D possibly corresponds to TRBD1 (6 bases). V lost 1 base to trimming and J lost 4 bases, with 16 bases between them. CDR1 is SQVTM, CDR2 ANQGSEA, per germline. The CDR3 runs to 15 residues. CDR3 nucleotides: TGCAGCGTTGAAGGGGGGCGCGGATTGAGCTATGGCTACACCTTC. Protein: CSVEGGRGLSYGYTF.